This T cell receptor (beta chain) appears in the sequencing data of a study of shared clonotypes between healthy human individuals. Study findings and constraints: Naive subsets typically showed greater estimated richness than memory subsets.

CD45RO-negative cells were positively selected for CCR7, leaving out terminally differentiated effector memory CD45RA+ cells. Caucasian adults residing in Nashville, Tennessee made up all the donors. Of note for this clone: Its antigen remains unknown. This CDR3 is also generated by other DNA sequences in the sample.

Assay: immunoSEQ multiplex PCR; the TCRdb copy retains only in-frame clones and omits some. The profile shows under 2,000,000 clones, about 95% of them singletons. The germline CDR1 and CDR2 sequences are MNHEY and SMNVEV (reference sequence). This CDR3 spans 13 amino acids. V was pared by 11 bases and J by 3 bases, with 17 bases between. Sequenced material: naive CD8+ T cells sorted from blood. This sequence joins TRBV27 and TRBJ2-7, with D perhaps TRBD1 or TRBD2 (5 bases each). This clonotype originated in a man between 18 and 35 years old in good health. The CDR3 DNA reads as TGTGCCTCATCCCGGGGCCAGGGCTACGAGCAGTACTTC. Translating it yields CASSRGQGYEQYF.